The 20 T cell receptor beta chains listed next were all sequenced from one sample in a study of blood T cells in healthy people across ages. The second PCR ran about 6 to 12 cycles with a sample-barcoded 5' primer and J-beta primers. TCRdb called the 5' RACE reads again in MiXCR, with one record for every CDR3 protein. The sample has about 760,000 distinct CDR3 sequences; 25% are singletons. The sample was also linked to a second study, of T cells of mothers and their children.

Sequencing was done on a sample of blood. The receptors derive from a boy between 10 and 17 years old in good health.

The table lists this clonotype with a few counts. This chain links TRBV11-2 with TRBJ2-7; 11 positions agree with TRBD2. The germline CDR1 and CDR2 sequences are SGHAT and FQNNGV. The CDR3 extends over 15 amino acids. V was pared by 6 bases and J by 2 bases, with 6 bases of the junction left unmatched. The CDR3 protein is CASRTPSGGTYEQYF. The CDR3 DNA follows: TGTGCCAGCAGGACCCCTAGCGGGGGGACCTACGAGCAGTACTTC.

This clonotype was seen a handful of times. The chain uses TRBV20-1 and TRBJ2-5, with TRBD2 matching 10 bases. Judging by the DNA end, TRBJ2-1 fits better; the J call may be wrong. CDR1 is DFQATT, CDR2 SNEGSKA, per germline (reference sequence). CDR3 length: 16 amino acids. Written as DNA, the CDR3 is TGCAGTGCTAGACTAGCGGGGGCGAAGATTTACAATGAGCAGTTCTTC. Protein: CSARLAGAKIYNEQFF.

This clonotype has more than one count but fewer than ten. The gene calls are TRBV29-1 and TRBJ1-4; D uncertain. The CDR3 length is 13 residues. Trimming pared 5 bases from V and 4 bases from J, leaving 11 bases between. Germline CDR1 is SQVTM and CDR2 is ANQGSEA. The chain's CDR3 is CSVQRPGNEKLFF. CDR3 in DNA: TGCAGCGTTCAGCGTCCGGGTAATGAAAAACTGTTTTTT.

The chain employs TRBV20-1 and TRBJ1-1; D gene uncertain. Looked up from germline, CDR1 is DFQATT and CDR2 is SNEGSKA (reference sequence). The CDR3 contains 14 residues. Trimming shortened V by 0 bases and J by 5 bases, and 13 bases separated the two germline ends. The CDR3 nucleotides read TGCAGTGCTAGAGATCTTTCGGGAAAGACTGAAGCTTTCTTT. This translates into CSARDLSGKTEAFF.

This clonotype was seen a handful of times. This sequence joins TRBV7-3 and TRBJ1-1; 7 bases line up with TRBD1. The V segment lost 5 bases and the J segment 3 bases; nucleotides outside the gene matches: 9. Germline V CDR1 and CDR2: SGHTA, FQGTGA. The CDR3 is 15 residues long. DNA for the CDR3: TGTGCCAGCAGCGAAGACAGGGTGGGGCACACTGAAGCTTTCTTT. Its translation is CASSEDRVGHTEAFF.

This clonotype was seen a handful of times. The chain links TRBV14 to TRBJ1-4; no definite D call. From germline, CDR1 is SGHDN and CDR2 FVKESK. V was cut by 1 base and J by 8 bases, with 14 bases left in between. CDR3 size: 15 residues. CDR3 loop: CASSQGVGSGEKLFF. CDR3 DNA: TGTGCCAGCAGCCAAGGAGTGGGATCGGGGGAAAAACTGTTTTTT.

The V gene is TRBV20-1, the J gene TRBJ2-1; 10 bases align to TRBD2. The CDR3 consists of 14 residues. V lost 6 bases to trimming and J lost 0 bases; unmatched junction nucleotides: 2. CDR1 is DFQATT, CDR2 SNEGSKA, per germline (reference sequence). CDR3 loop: CSAAGGTSYNEQFF. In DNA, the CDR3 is TGCAGTGCAGCGGGGGGGACCTCCTACAATGAGCAGTTCTTC.

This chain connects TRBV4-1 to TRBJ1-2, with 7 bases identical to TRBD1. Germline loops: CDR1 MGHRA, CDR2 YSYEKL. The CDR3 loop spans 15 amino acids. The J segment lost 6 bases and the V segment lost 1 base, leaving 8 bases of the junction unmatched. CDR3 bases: TGCGCCAGCAGCCAAGGGGGCGGGGGACAGCATGGCTACACCTTC. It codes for CASSQGGGGQHGYTF.

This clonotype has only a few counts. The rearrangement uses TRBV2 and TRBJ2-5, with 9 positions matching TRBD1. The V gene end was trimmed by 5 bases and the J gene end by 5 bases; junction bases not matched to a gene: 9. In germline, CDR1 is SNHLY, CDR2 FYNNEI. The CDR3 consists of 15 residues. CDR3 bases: TGTGCCAGCAGTCCGGACAGGGGAGAGTTCGAGACCCAGTACTTC. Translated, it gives CASSPDRGEFETQYF.

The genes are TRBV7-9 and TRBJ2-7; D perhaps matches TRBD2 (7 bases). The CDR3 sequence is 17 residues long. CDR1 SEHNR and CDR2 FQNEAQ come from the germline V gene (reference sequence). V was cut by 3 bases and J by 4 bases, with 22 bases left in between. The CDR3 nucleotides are TGTGCCAGCAGCTTCCAACCCGGGACACGGGGGGAATACGAGCAGTACTTC. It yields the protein CASSFQPGTRGEYEQYF.

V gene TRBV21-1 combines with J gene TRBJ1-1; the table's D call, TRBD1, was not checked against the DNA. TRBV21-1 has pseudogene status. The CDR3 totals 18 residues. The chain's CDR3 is CASSAPLKEQIMNTEAFF. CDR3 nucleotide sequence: TGTGCCAGCAGCGCCCCCCTAAAGGAACAAATCATGAACACTGAAGCTTTCTTT.

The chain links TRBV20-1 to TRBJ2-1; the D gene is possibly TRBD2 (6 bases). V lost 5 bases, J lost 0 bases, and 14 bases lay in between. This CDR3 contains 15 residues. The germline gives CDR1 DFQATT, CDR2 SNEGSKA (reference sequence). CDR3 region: CSALADIYSYNEQFF. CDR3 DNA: TGCAGTGCTTTAGCGGACATCTACTCCTACAATGAGCAGTTCTTC.

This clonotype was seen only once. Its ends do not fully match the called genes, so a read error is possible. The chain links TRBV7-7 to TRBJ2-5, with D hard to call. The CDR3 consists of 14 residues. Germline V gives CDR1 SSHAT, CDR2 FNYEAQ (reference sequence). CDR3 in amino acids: CASSFALGRETQYF. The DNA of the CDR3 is TGTGCTAGCAGCTTCGCCCTCGGCAGGGAGACCCAGTACTTC.

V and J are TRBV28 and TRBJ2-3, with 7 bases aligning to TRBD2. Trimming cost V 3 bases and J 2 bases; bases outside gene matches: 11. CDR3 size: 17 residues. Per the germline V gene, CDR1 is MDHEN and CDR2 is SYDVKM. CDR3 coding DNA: TGTGCCAGCAGTTTTTGGGGTGCGGGGGAAGACACAGATACGCAGTATTTT. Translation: CASSFWGAGEDTDTQYF.

CDR3 amino acids: CASSEEAENYNEQFF. The CDR3 region has the DNA TGTGCCAGCAGTGAAGAGGCCGAAAACTACAATGAGCAGTTCTTC. V usage is TRBV2 and J usage is TRBJ2-5; no definite D call. The DNA matches TRBJ2-1 better at its end, which makes the J call doubtful. CDR1 and CDR2 from the germline V gene are SNHLY and FYNNEI. The CDR3 consists of 15 residues.

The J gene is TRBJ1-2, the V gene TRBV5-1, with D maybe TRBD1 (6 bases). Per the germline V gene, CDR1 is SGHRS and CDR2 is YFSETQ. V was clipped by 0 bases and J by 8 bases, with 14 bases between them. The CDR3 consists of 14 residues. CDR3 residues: CASSLEIRGLGYTF. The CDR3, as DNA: TGCGCCAGCAGCTTGGAGATCCGGGGGCTCGGCTACACCTTC.

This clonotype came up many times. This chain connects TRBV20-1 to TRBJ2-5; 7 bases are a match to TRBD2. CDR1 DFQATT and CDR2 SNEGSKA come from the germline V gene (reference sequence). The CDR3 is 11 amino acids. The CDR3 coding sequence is TGCAGCGCGAGGGAGGGGGAGACCCAGTACTTC. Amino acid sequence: CSAREGETQYF.

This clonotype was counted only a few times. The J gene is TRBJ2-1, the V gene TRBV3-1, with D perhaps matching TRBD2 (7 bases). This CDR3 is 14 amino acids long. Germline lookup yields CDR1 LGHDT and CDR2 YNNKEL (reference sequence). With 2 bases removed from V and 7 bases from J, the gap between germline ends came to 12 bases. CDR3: CASSQQQGGNEQFF. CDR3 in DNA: TGTGCCAGCAGCCAACAACAGGGAGGGAATGAGCAGTTCTTC.

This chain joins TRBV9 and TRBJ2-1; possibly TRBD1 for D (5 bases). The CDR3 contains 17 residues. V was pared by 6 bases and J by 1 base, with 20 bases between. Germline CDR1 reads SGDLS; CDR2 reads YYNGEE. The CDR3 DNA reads TGTGCCAGCACCCAGACGGAGCGAACAGGATCCTACAATGAGCAGTTCTTC. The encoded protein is CASTQTERTGSYNEQFF.

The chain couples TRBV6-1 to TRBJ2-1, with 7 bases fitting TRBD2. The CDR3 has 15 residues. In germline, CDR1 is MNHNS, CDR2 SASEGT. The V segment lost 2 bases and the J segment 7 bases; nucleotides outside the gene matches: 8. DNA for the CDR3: TGTGCCAGCAGTGAAAGGGACTACGCAAATAATGAGCAGTTCTTC. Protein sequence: CASSERDYANNEQFF.